The rows below give T cell receptor beta chains drawn from one sample of a study of identifying expanded T cells in peripheral blood. TCRdb's table, derived via immunoSEQ multiplex PCR, lists solely in-frame clones and lacks some. The table records about 81,000 clones, less than 90% of them present only once. Sequenced material: blood. The receptors originated from a person aged 18 to 70 in good health. CDR3s include the opening cysteine and the closing phenylalanine or tryptophan. D genes are given only for firm matches. Size tells how often a clone was seen (once, few, many) or the class of an expanded clone, and some rows leave it out.

len | d_gene | j_gene | v_gene | abundance | CDR3aa | CDR3nt
14 | . | TRBJ2-3 | TRBV6-5 | . | CASRWGDSTDTQYF | TGTGCCAGCAGGTGGGGTGATAGCACAGATACGCAGTATTTT
16 | TRBD2 | TRBJ2-5 | TRBV30 | . | CAWSVGTSGSSETQYF | TGTGCCTGGAGTGTTGGGACTAGCGGGAGTAGTGAGACCCAGTACTTC
14 | . | TRBJ1-1 | TRBV5-6 | . | CASSYRAMNTEAFF | TGTGCCAGCAGCTACAGGGCCATGAACACTGAAGCTTTCTTT
14 | TRBD1 | TRBJ1-2 | TRBV6-4 | . | CASSPAQGGYGYTF | TGTGCCAGCAGCCCGGCGCAGGGGGGCTATGGCTACACCTTC
15 | TRBD1 | TRBJ1-1 | TRBV6-5 | . | CASSPGTATYTEAFF | TGTGCCAGCAGTCCTGGGACAGCCACCTACACTGAAGCTTTCTTT
15 | . | TRBJ2-2 | TRBV6-5 | once | CASSYARDGTGELFF | TGTGCCAGCAGTTACGCTAGGGATGGCACCGGGGAGCTGTTTTTT
14 | . | TRBJ1-5 | TRBV15 | . | CATSNRGASQPQHF | TGTGCCACCAGCAATCGGGGGGCTTCGCAGCCCCAGCATTTT
15 | TRBD1 | TRBJ2-1 | TRBV6-4 | . | CASSDDRDRPNEQFF | TGTGCCAGCAGTGATGACCGGGACAGGCCCAATGAGCAGTTCTTC
12 | . | TRBJ2-2 | TRBV27 | . | CASSRGTGELFF | TGTGCCAGCAGTCGAGGCACCGGGGAGCTGTTTTTT
14 | . | TRBJ2-7 | TRBV11-3 | . | CASNLRDGPYEQYF | TGTGCCAGCAACCTCCGGGACGGCCCCTACGAGCAGTACTTC
14 | TRBD1 | TRBJ1-5 | TRBV7-2 | . | CASSLVGTGQPQHF | TGTGCCAGCAGCTTAGTTGGGACAGGGCAGCCCCAGCATTTT
15 | . | TRBJ2-3 | TRBV9 | . | CASSTDTRSTDTQYF | TGTGCCAGCAGCACCGACACGCGAAGCACAGATACGCAGTATTTT
14 | TRBD1 | TRBJ1-2 | TRBV7-2 | once | CASRKGADSYGYTF | TGTGCCAGCAGAAAGGGGGCAGATTCTTATGGCTACACCTTC
14 | . | TRBJ1-3 | TRBV28 | . | CASSRGGSGNTIYF | TGTGCCAGCAGTCGGGGGGGGTCTGGAAACACCATATATTTT
11 | . | TRBJ1-1 | TRBV5-3 | . | CARSLRTEAFF | TGTGCCAGAAGCTTACGGACGGAAGCTTTCTTT
13 | . | TRBJ2-7 | TRBV5-1 | . | CASSLAGAPEQYF | TGCGCCAGCAGCTTGGCCGGAGCGCCCGAGCAGTACTTC
14 | TRBD2 | TRBJ2-7 | TRBV5-4 | . | CASSSGTNSYEQYF | TGTGCCAGCAGCTCGGGGACTAACTCCTACGAGCAGTACTTC
15 | TRBD1 | TRBJ2-7 | TRBV29-1 | . | CSVEGRDSGPYEQYF | TGCAGCGTTGAAGGTAGGGACAGCGGACCCTACGAGCAGTACTTC
15 | TRBD2 | TRBJ2-7 | TRBV5-4 | . | CASSLTSGTSYEQYF | TGTGCCAGCAGCTTGACTAGCGGGACCTCCTACGAGCAGTACTTC
14 | . | TRBJ2-6 | TRBV6-5 | . | CASSKEIGANVLTF | TGTGCCAGCAGTAAAGAAATAGGGGCCAACGTCCTGACTTTC
14 | TRBD2 | TRBJ2-1 | TRBV11-3 | . | CASSHLADNNEQFF | TGTGCCAGCAGCCATCTAGCGGATAACAATGAGCAGTTCTTC
18 | . | TRBJ2-1 | TRBV7-2 | . | CASSLVDGLLLPRNEQFF | TGTGCCAGCAGCTTAGTTGACGGGCTCCTACTACCTCGCAATGAGCAGTTCTTC
15 | . | TRBJ1-5 | TRBV6-5 | . | CASSSGEEGNQPQHF | TGTGCCAGCAGTTCGGGGGAAGAGGGCAATCAGCCCCAGCATTTT
16 | . | TRBJ2-1 | TRBV7-2 | . | CASSLVSAGHYNEQFF | TGTGCCAGCAGCTTAGTCTCGGCAGGGCATTACAATGAGCAGTTCTTC
16 | TRBD2 | TRBJ2-2 | TRBV5-6 | once | CASRNLAGISPGELFF | TGTGCCAGCAGAAACCTAGCGGGAATTTCTCCCGGGGAGCTGTTTTTT
19 | TRBD2 | TRBJ2-1 | TRBV28 | . | CASTYVGLAGPNPHNEQFF | TGTGCCAGCACCTACGTTGGGCTAGCGGGACCTAACCCTCACAATGAGCAGTTCTTC
14 | TRBD2 | TRBJ2-7 | TRBV7-2 | . | CASSSTSGSLEQYF | TGTGCCAGCAGCTCGACTAGCGGGAGCCTCGAGCAGTACTTC
13 | TRBD1 | TRBJ1-5 | TRBV7-2 | . | CASSSTGTQPQHF | TGTGCCAGCAGCTCGACAGGGACTCAGCCCCAGCATTTT
15 | . | TRBJ2-7 | TRBV7-2 | few | CASSTGSSSSYEQYF | TGTGCCAGCAGCACAGGGAGTTCCAGCTCCTACGAGCAGTACTTC
13 | . | TRBJ1-3 | TRBV7-9 | . | CASSADSGNTIYF | TGTGCCAGCAGCGCAGACTCTGGAAACACCATATATTTT
14 | TRBD2 | TRBJ2-3 | TRBV7-2 | . | CASSLIGGRDTQYF | TGTGCCAGCAGCTTAATTGGCGGGAGAGATACGCAGTATTTT
14 | TRBD1 | TRBJ1-4 | TRBV6-5 | . | CASTTTGGSEKLFF | TGTGCCAGCACCACGACAGGGGGCAGTGAAAAACTGTTTTTT
12 | TRBD1 | TRBJ1-1 | TRBV6-4 | . | CASRGQNAEAFF | TGTGCCAGCAGGGGACAGAACGCTGAAGCTTTCTTT
13 | . | TRBJ2-1 | TRBV7-6 | medium-sized | CASSSPTYNEQFF | TGTGCCAGCAGCTCCCCTACCTACAATGAGCAGTTCTTC
11 | . | TRBJ2-7 | TRBV20-1 | . | CSASDLYEQYF | TGCAGTGCTAGCGATTTATACGAGCAGTACTTC
11 | . | TRBJ1-4 | TRBV11-2 | . | CASSQGEKLFF | TGTGCCAGCAGTCAAGGGGAAAAACTGTTTTTT
17 | TRBD2 | TRBJ2-1 | TRBV7-2 | few | CASSPASGRAAYNEQFF | TGTGCCAGCAGCCCAGCTAGCGGGAGGGCCGCCTACAATGAGCAGTTCTTC
14 | . | TRBJ2-7 | TRBV28 | . | CASRDLESSYEQYF | TGTGCCAGCAGAGACCTAGAGAGCTCCTACGAGCAGTACTTC
17 | TRBD2 | TRBJ2-5 | TRBV28 | . | CASSLPSASGRVETQYF | TGTGCCAGCAGTTTACCGTCGGCTAGCGGGAGGGTAGAGACCCAGTACTTC
15 | TRBD1 | TRBJ1-5 | TRBV7-9 | . | CASSPGTGWNQPQHF | TGTGCCAGCAGCCCCGGGACAGGTTGGAATCAGCCCCAGCATTTT
12 | . | TRBJ2-3 | TRBV5-6 | . | CASSPTTDTQYF | TGTGCCAGCAGCCCCACCACAGATACGCAGTATTTT
15 | TRBD2 | TRBJ2-7 | TRBV4-1 | . | CASSRTSGSPYEQYF | TGCGCCAGCAGCCGAACTAGCGGGAGTCCCTACGAGCAGTACTTC
13 | . | TRBJ2-1 | TRBV11-2 | . | CASSLDRNNEQFF | TGTGCCAGCAGCTTAGATCGTAACAATGAGCAGTTCTTC
15 | . | TRBJ2-7 | TRBV5-6 | once | CASSLGNSYSYEQYF | TGTGCCAGCAGCTTGGGCAATAGCTATTCTTACGAGCAGTACTTC
16 | TRBD1 | TRBJ2-1 | TRBV5-1 | . | CASSLLRTGKGDEQFF | TGCGCCAGCAGCTTGCTAAGGACAGGGAAAGGTGATGAGCAGTTCTTC
13 | . | TRBJ2-5 | TRBV9 | . | CASSVGGKETQYF | TGTGCCAGCAGCGTAGGCGGGAAAGAGACCCAGTACTTC
14 | . | TRBJ2-7 | TRBV6-4 | . | CARAPGRKNYEQYF | TGTGCCAGAGCCCCGGGACGAAAAAACTACGAGCAGTACTTC
14 | . | TRBJ1-1 | TRBV18 | . | CASSPLGTNTEAFF | TGTGCCAGCTCACCATTAGGGACGAACACTGAAGCTTTCTTT
14 | . | TRBJ2-7 | TRBV28 | . | CASSFWANSYEQYF | TGTGCCAGCAGTTTCTGGGCCAACTCCTACGAGCAGTACTTC
15 | . | TRBJ2-7 | TRBV28 | once | CASSSLGILSYEQYF | TGTGCCAGCAGTTCGCTTGGGATCCTCTCCTACGAGCAGTACTTC
14 | . | TRBJ2-1 | TRBV7-2 | . | CASSLALDPNEQFF | TGTGCCAGCAGCTTAGCTCTCGACCCCAATGAGCAGTTCTTC
17 | . | TRBJ1-5 | TRBV4-1 | . | CASSQEGSSGWEQPQHF | TGCGCCAGCAGCCAAGAGGGCTCGTCAGGGTGGGAGCAGCCCCAGCATTTT
15 | . | TRBJ2-1 | TRBV21-1 | . | CASILAGGTYNEQFF | TGTGCCAGCATCTTAGCGGGAGGGACCTACAATGAGCAGTTCTTC
13 | . | TRBJ1-1 | TRBV11-1 | . | CASSLRDNDEAFF | TGTGCCAGCAGCTTAAGGGACAATGATGAAGCTTTCTTT
17 | TRBD1 | TRBJ1-5 | TRBV19 | few | CASSIDGARTGDQPQHF | TGTGCCAGTAGTATAGATGGGGCGCGGACAGGAGATCAGCCCCAGCATTTT